This TCR beta chain was retrieved from a study of lymphopenia after photon versus proton radiotherapy. Findings of the study overall: Post-nadir diversity loss with photons came from oligoclonal expansion, particularly CD8+ Temra cells. Proton therapy kept repertoires fairly stable, unlike photons, which gained effector/memory cells. A bigger post-nadir fall in TCR diversity correlated inversely with survival time in deceased patients. Better survival with proton therapy was suggested as possible, not demonstrated.

This table comes from immunoSEQ multiplex PCR, and its TCRdb copy is limited to in-frame clones, with some not included. Of approximately 70,000 clones listed, about 90% are singletons. Concerning this clone itself: Its antigen is unidentified.

Germline trimming cut 2 bases from V and 1 base from J; bases unmatched to any gene: 7. In germline, CDR1 is LGHNT, CDR2 FRNRAP. This CDR3 comprises 18 residues. This TCR derives from a man older than 75 with esophageal cancer. The chain joins TRBV12-5 to TRBJ2-1, with 11 nucleotides matching TRBD2. The specimen comprised peripheral blood, sampled from a patient treated with proton-based radiotherapy. CDR3 amino acids: CASGLILAGGSSYNEQFF. CDR3 nucleotide sequence: TGTGCTAGTGGTTTGATTCTAGCGGGAGGCTCGTCCTACAATGAGCAGTTCTTC.